This TCR beta chain originates from a study of cytomegalovirus exposure and HLA in healthy donors. Comment on this clone: Its specificity is not known.

Germline V gene data show CDR1 as MNHEY and CDR2 as SMNVEV (reference sequence). The V gene lost 2 bases and the J gene lost 9 bases, with 13 bases spanning the gap. The CDR3 runs to 14 residues. Findings of the study overall: Among the CMV-associated chains, three were confirmed in vitro as specific for CMV antigens.

Libraries were prepared by immunoSEQ multiplex PCR; TCRdb keeps only in-frame clonotypes and omits some of them. The sample records about 160,000 clones, 88% being singletons. The donors were members of the roughly 120-subject validation cohort (separate from the roughly 700-subject first cohort). This chain links TRBV27 with TRBJ1-4; maybe TRBD1 (6 bases). The clonotype was recovered from a man younger than 30 in good health and CMV-seronegative. Sequencing was performed on PBMCs. The DNA for the CDR3 is TGTGCCAGCAGTTTAGCGGGGGCTTCGCAAAAACTGTTTTTT. It is translated as CASSLAGASQKLFF. Combining the CDR3 with reference TRBV27 and TRBJ1-4 gives the whole variable domain EAQVTQNPRYLITVTGKKLTVTCSQNMNHEYMSWYRQDPGLGLRQIYYSMNVEVTDKGDVPEGYKVSRKEKRNFPLILESPSPNQTSLYFCASSLAGASQKLFFGSGTQLSVL.